The rows below give T cell receptor beta chains drawn from one sample of a study of blood T cell repertoires in COVID-19. Sequenced by immunoSEQ multiplex PCR; TCRdb stores in-frame clones only, minus some. Of around 150,000 clones in the sample, roughly 90% were seen once. The specimen was peripheral blood. These receptor sequences come from a man younger than 45 with COVID-19, enrolled during active disease. CDR3s include the opening cysteine and the closing phenylalanine or tryptophan. The D gene is left open where the match is weak.

d_gene,len,v_gene,j_gene,CDR3aa,CDR3nt
-,14,TRBV28,TRBJ1-2,CASSLGRTNYGYTF,TGTGCCAGCAGTTTGGGCAGAACTAACTATGGCTACACCTTC
-,14,TRBV7-8,TRBJ2-7,CASSSRALIYEQYF,TGTGCCAGCAGCTCCCGAGCCCTAATCTACGAGCAGTACTTC
-,18,TRBV19,TRBJ1-2,CASSMGGTYHQANYGYTF,TGTGCCAGTAGTATGGGCGGGACGTATCACCAAGCTAACTATGGCTACACCTTC
-,15,TRBV7-2,TRBJ1-1,CASSYWGSMNTEAFF,TGTGCCAGCAGCTATTGGGGCAGCATGAACACTGAAGCTTTCTTT
TRBD1,16,TRBV15,TRBJ2-1,CATSGWGRQGGNEQFF,TGTGCCACCAGCGGGTGGGGCCGACAGGGTGGGAATGAGCAGTTCTTC
TRBD1,16,TRBV18,TRBJ2-5,CASSPTWTGDQETQYF,TGTGCCAGCTCACCCACTTGGACAGGGGACCAAGAGACCCAGTACTTC
TRBD1,15,TRBV27,TRBJ1-1,CASTTRTTGLTEAFF,TGTGCCAGCACCACCCGAACGACAGGGCTCACTGAAGCTTTCTTT
-,15,TRBV19,TRBJ1-5,CASSIDPGSGQPQHF,TGTGCCAGTAGTATAGATCCAGGTTCTGGTCAGCCCCAGCATTTT
TRBD2,16,TRBV15,TRBJ2-3,CATSRTSGMKADTQYF,TGTGCCACCAGCAGGACTAGCGGGATGAAGGCAGATACGCAGTATTTT
TRBD1,14,TRBV11-2,TRBJ2-5,CASSPGTGIKTQYF,TGTGCCAGCAGCCCAGGGACAGGGATAAAGACCCAGTACTTC